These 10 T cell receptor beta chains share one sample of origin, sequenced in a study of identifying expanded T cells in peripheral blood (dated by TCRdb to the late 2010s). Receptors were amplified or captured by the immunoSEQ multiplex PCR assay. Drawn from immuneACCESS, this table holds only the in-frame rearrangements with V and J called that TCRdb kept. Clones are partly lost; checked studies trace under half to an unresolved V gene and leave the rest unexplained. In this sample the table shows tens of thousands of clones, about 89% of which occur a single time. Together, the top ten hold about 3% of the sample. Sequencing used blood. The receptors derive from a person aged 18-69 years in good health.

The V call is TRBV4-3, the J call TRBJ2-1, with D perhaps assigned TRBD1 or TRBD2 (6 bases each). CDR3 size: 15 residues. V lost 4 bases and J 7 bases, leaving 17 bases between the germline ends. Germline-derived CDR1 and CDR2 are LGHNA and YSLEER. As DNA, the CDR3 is TGCGCCAGCAGCCGCACGGGGGCTGTTGGGAATGAGCAGTTCTTC. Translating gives CASSRTGAVGNEQFF.

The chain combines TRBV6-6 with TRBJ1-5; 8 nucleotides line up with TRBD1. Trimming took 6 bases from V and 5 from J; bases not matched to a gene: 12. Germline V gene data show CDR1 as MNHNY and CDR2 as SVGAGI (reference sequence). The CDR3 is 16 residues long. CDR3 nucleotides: TGTGCCAGCAGGCGAGATCGACAGGGGACGGATCAGCCCCAGCATTTT. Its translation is CASRRDRQGTDQPQHF.

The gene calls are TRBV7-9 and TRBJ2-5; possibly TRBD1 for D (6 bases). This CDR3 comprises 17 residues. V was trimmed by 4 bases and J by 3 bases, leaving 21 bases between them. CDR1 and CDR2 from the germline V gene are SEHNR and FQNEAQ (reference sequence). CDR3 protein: CASSYWTAPLIKETQYF. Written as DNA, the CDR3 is TGTGCCAGCAGCTACTGGACAGCACCTTTAATAAAAGAGACCCAGTACTTC.

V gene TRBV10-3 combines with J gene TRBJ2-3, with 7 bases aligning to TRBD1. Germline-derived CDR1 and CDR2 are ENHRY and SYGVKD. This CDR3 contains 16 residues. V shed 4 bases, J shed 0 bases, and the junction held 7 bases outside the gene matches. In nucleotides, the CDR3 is TGTGCCATCAGTGGGGGGACAGACCCTAGCACAGATACGCAGTATTTT. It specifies CAISGGTDPSTDTQYF.

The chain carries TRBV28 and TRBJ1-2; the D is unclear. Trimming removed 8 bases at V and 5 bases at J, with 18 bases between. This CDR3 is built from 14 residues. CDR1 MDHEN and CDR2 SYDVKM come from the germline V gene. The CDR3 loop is CASLSRDLPYGYTF. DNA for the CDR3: TGTGCCAGCCTGTCGAGAGACCTTCCTTATGGCTACACCTTC.

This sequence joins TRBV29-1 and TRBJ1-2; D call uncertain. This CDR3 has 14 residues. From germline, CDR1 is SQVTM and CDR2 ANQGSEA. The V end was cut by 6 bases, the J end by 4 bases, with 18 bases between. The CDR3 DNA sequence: TGCAGCGTGGGAGACGAGAGTGGGCTCTATGGCTACACCTTC. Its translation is CSVGDESGLYGYTF.

The CDR3 protein is CASSFSGGPQETQYF. CDR3 sequence (DNA): TGCGCCAGCAGCTTTTCGGGGGGCCCACAAGAGACCCAGTACTTC. The chain combines TRBV5-1 with TRBJ2-5, with D possibly matching TRBD2 (7 bases). The V and J ends lost 2 bases and 2 bases respectively, with 13 bases between them. The germline CDR1 and CDR2 sequences are SGHRS and YFSETQ. This CDR3 region has 15 residues.

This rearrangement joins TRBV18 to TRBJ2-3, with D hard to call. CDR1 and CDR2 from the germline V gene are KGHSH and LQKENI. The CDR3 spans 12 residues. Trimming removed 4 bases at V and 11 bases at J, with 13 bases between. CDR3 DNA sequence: TGTGCCAGCTCACAAGACTCCCCGGGGCAGTATTTT. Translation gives CASSQDSPGQYF.

CDR3 amino acids: CASREGWWNTEAFF. The CDR3 region has the DNA TGTGCCAGTAGAGAGGGATGGTGGAACACTGAAGCTTTCTTT. V usage is TRBV19 and J usage is TRBJ1-1; no definite D call. The V gene lost 6 bases and the J gene lost 1 base, with 12 bases spanning the gap. CDR1 LNHDA and CDR2 SQIVND come from the germline V gene (reference sequence). The CDR3 loop spans 14 amino acids.

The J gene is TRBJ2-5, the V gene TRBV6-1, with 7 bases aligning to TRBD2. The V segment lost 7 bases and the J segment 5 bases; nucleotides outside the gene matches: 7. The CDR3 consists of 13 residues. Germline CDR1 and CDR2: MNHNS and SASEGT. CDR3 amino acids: CASKREGEETQYF. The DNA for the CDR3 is TGTGCCAGCAAGAGGGAGGGTGAGGAGACCCAGTACTTC.